This T cell receptor beta chain comes out of a study of cytomegalovirus exposure and HLA in healthy donors. Study information: Approximately 80 million unique TCRs, all from HLA-typed donors, were included in an early release of the data.

Use of 60 Vbeta and 13 Jbeta primers characterized the PCR. Profiling relied on immunoSEQ multiplex PCR, and the TCRdb table lists in-frame clones only, not all of them. The sample includes 130,000 to 150,000 clones. The CDR3 loop spans 18 amino acids. Germline loops: CDR1 SGHDN, CDR2 FVKESK. V lost 0 bases and J lost 0; bases outside the gene matches: 6. The clonotype comes from a male donor in good health and CMV-seronegative. Sequenced input: PBMCs. The chain uses TRBV14 and TRBJ2-2, with 8 bases matching TRBD1. CDR3 nucleotide sequence: TGTGCCAGCAGCCAAGATAGGGGACAGGTCCCGAACACCGGGGAGCTGTTTTTT. Its protein product is CASSQDRGQVPNTGELFF.